Below are 21 T cell receptor beta chains sequenced from a single sample in a study of OX40 agonist ivuxolimab in advanced cancers. Clones were sequenced by immunoSEQ multiplex PCR, and TCRdb holds only the in-frame ones, with some missing. The sample lists about 46,000 clones; 88% were seen once. The input for sequencing was CD4+ or CD8+ T cells sorted from blood, taken in a trial of the OX40 agonist ivuxolimab. The receptors stem from an adult with an advanced solid tumor such as melanoma, head and neck, liver or kidney cancer.

The J gene is TRBJ2-3, the V gene TRBV7-8, with 13 bases fitting TRBD2. V lost 5 bases to trimming and J lost 0 bases; unmatched junction nucleotides: 8. CDR1 and CDR2 (germline): SGHVS, FQNEAQ. The CDR3 totals 18 residues. CDR3 nucleotide sequence: TGTGCCAGCAGCCGAACCGGGACTAGCGGGATCAGCACAGATACGCAGTATTTT. Translation gives CASSRTGTSGISTDTQYF.

The chain carries TRBV5-1 and TRBJ2-1; 12 nucleotides match TRBD2. The CDR3 has 16 amino acids. With 2 bases clipped from V and 0 bases from J, the junction kept 0 bases outside the gene matches. CDR1 is SGHRS, CDR2 YFSETQ, per germline. The CDR3 is CASSLLAGGSYNEQFF. The DNA for the CDR3 is TGCGCCAGCAGCTTACTAGCGGGGGGCTCCTACAATGAGCAGTTCTTC.

The count of this clone is one. The rearrangement links TRBV9 to TRBJ2-5; weak D call: TRBD1 (5 bases). Germline V gene data show CDR1 as SGDLS and CDR2 as YYNGEE. The CDR3 contains 16 residues. The germline V and J ends were trimmed by 1 base and 1 base, with 14 bases remaining between them. The CDR3 here is CASSVNSRGLQETQYF. CDR3 DNA: TGTGCCAGCAGCGTAAATTCTAGGGGCCTCCAAGAGACCCAGTACTTC.

The DNA for the CDR3 is TGCGCCAGCAGCTTGGGGCAGGGGGTAACCGGGGAGCTGTTTTTT. It encodes CASSLGQGVTGELFF. The chain has TRBV5-1 and TRBJ2-2; TRBD1 matches at 7 bases. The CDR3 runs to 15 residues. Germline CDR1 and CDR2: SGHRS and YFSETQ. V was pared by 0 bases and J by 5 bases, with 4 bases of the junction left unmatched.

This rearrangement joins TRBV7-9 to TRBJ2-5; possible D gene TRBD1, 5 bases. The CDR3 covers 13 residues. Trimming pared 4 bases from V and 4 bases from J, leaving 10 bases between. Germline loops: CDR1 SEHNR, CDR2 FQNEAQ (reference sequence). Here the CDR3 DNA reads TGTGCCAGCAGCTCCCGGACATCAGAGACCCAGTACTTC. It specifies CASSSRTSETQYF.

The chain's CDR3 is CASSWIPRRTADTQYF. Written as DNA, the CDR3 is TGTGCCAGCAGCTGGATCCCCCGAAGAACAGCAGATACGCAGTATTTT. This chain links TRBV5-5 with TRBJ2-3; D is unresolved. The CDR3 contains 16 residues. Germline CDR1 is SGHKS and CDR2 is YYEKEE (reference sequence). V lost 3 bases, J lost 4 bases, and 18 bases lay in between.

The genes are TRBV7-3 and TRBJ1-6, with D unclear. The CDR3 loop spans 14 amino acids. Trimming left V 1 base short and J 9 bases short, with 10 bases between. Germline CDR1 and CDR2: SGHTA and FQGTGA. DNA for the CDR3: TGTGCCAGCAGCTTAAAAGGGTACGGTTCACCCCTCCACTTT. Translating gives CASSLKGYGSPLHF.

V gene TRBV6-5 combines with J gene TRBJ2-7; 7 positions match TRBD1. Germline V gene sequence: CDR1 MNHEY, CDR2 SVGAGI. Trimming removed 6 bases from V and 2 bases from J; junction bases left unmatched: 4. The CDR3 runs to 13 residues. DNA for the CDR3: TGTGCCAGCAGGCGACAGGGCCCCTACGAGCAGTACTTC. Protein sequence: CASRRQGPYEQYF.

This sequence joins TRBV19 and TRBJ2-3, with 8 bases that match TRBD2. V was pared by 5 bases and J by 2 bases, with 9 bases of the junction left unmatched. CDR3 length: 16 residues. CDR1 is LNHDA, CDR2 SQIVND, per germline (reference sequence). The CDR3 sequence: CASSGTERGSTDTQYF. The CDR3 DNA follows: TGTGCCAGTAGTGGGACGGAGCGGGGGTCCACAGATACGCAGTATTTT.

The chain links TRBV10-2 to TRBJ2-7, with TRBD1 identical over 9 bases. The junction had 9 bases not matched to a gene; V was cut back by 3 bases and J by 6 bases. This CDR3 is built from 15 residues. Germline loops: CDR1 WSHSY, CDR2 SAAADI. The CDR3, as DNA: TGCGCCAGCAGTGAACATACGGACAGGGGATCCGAGCAGTACTTC. Protein product: CASSEHTDRGSEQYF.

The rearrangement links TRBV29-1 to TRBJ2-5, with no clear D. This CDR3 has 11 amino acids. Between the trimmed V and J ends, which lost 4 bases and 4 bases, there was a span of 7 bases. CDR1 SQVTM and CDR2 ANQGSEA come from the germline V gene. CDR3 sequence: CSVGDGETQYF. Written as DNA, the CDR3 is TGCAGCGTTGGAGACGGAGAGACCCAGTACTTC.

This chain connects TRBV28 to TRBJ1-3; D gene uncertain. The CDR3 runs to 11 residues. V was cut by 2 bases and J by 8 bases, with 4 bases left in between. Germline values: CDR1 MDHEN, CDR2 SYDVKM. The DNA for the CDR3 is TGTGCCAGCAGTTTAGTTGACACCATATATTTT. This translates into CASSLVDTIYF. Full variable domain (rest looked up from reference TRBV28 and TRBJ1-3): DVKVTQSSRYLVKRTGEKVFLECVQDMDHENMFWYRQDPGLGLRLIYFSYDVKMKEKGDIPEGYSVSREKKERFSLILESASTNQTSMYLCASSLVDTIYFGEGSWLTVV.

The chain uses TRBV4-1 and TRBJ2-3, with D perhaps TRBD2 (5 bases). The germline CDR1 and CDR2 sequences are MGHRA and YSYEKL. V was cut by 1 base and J by 1 base, with 9 bases left in between. This CDR3 region has 15 residues. CDR3 nucleotide sequence: TGCGCCAGCAGCCAAGCCGCCGGGGGCACAGATACGCAGTATTTT. Translated: CASSQAAGGTDTQYF.

The chain links TRBV5-4 to TRBJ2-5; D call uncertain. Per the germline V gene, CDR1 is SGHNT and CDR2 is YYREEE (reference sequence). Trimming took off 1 base at V and 5 bases at J, with 3 bases between the two ends. There are 11 residues in the CDR3. The CDR3 spells CASSLLETQYF. The CDR3 DNA is TGTGCCAGCAGCTTGCTGGAGACCCAGTACTTC.

The genes are TRBV30 and TRBJ2-3, with D perhaps TRBD1 or TRBD2 (5 bases each). The CDR3 spans 15 residues. Germline CDR1 reads GTSNPN; CDR2 reads SVGIG (reference sequence). The ends were cut back, 4 bases at V and 2 bases at J, with 16 bases in the middle. CDR3 residues: CAWTVSGAHTDTQYF. The CDR3 nucleotides are TGTGCCTGGACTGTCTCCGGGGCCCACACAGATACGCAGTATTTT.

This CDR3 is CASSFGREAGETQYF. The CDR3 DNA reads TGTGCCAGCAGCTTTGGGCGGGAGGCGGGGGAGACCCAGTACTTC. V and J are TRBV11-3 and TRBJ2-5; TRBD2 matches at 8 bases. Germline values: CDR1 SGHNT, CDR2 YENEEA. Trimming at V came to 3 bases and at J to 5 bases, leaving 8 bases not matched to a gene. The CDR3 totals 15 residues.

The gene calls are TRBV9 and TRBJ2-5, with TRBD1 identical over 9 bases. Germline CDR1 is SGDLS and CDR2 is YYNGEE. The CDR3 consists of 15 residues. With 3 bases clipped from V and 8 bases from J, the junction kept 11 bases outside the gene matches. CDR3 residues: CASSAAHGTGLTQYF. CDR3 in DNA: TGTGCCAGCAGCGCCGCGCACGGGACAGGGCTCACCCAGTACTTC.

This chain uses TRBV5-6 with TRBJ1-1; TRBD1 aligns across 7 bases. The CDR3 contains 13 residues. J lost 6 bases, V lost 4 bases, and 6 bases had no gene match. Per germline, CDR1 SGHDT and CDR2 YYEEEE. This CDR3 reads CASSPDRVPEAFF. The CDR3 region has the DNA TGTGCCAGCAGCCCAGACAGGGTACCTGAAGCTTTCTTT.

This chain links TRBV7-9 with TRBJ1-3; TRBD1 might be the D (6 bases). Per germline, CDR1 SEHNR and CDR2 FQNEAQ (reference sequence). V was clipped by 5 bases and J by 3 bases, with 26 bases between them. The CDR3 spans 19 residues. The CDR3: CASSLLQLAAGEIGNTIYF. CDR3 bases: TGTGCCAGCAGCCTCCTTCAGCTGGCGGCAGGGGAAATTGGAAACACCATATATTTT.

The V call is TRBV30, the J call TRBJ1-5, with TRBD1 identical over 8 bases. Germline trimming cut 1 base from V and 5 bases from J; bases unmatched to any gene: 10. The CDR3 has 16 amino acids. Germline V gene sequence: CDR1 GTSNPN, CDR2 SVGIG (reference sequence). The CDR3 protein is CAWSDQTGAPYQPQHF. The CDR3 bases are TGTGCCTGGAGTGACCAGACAGGGGCACCTTATCAGCCCCAGCATTTT.

This clone was detected once. The genes are TRBV7-9 and TRBJ2-1; TRBD2 matches at 15 bases. Germline V gene sequence: CDR1 SEHNR, CDR2 FQNEAQ (reference sequence). The ends lost 5 bases at V and 3 bases at J; junction bases unmatched: 5. The CDR3 sequence is 17 residues long. CDR3 coding DNA: TGTGCCAGCAGCCAAGGGACTAGCGGGGGGTTCTACAATGAGCAGTTCTTC. Its translation: CASSQGTSGGFYNEQFF.